The 21 T cell receptor beta chains presented below share a single source sample, sequenced in a study of chemoradiotherapy in HPV16-positive cancers (dated by TCRdb to the early 2020s). Library method: the immunoSEQ multiplex PCR assay. The immuneACCESS repertoire file appears here via TCRdb, limited to in-frame rearrangements. These files lack a portion of the clones; in checked studies, under half of the deficit traces to unresolved V genes, and the cause of the others is not known. The sample table records about 2,200 clones; around 84% of these occur just once. The ten largest clones represent about 5% of the sample. The material sequenced was tumor tissue, taken from a patient who underwent chemoradiotherapy. Receptor source: a human donor with HPV-associated anogenital cancer.

J is TRBJ2-3 and V is TRBV6-5; no reliable D call. The germline gives CDR1 MNHEY, CDR2 SVGAGI. The CDR3 totals 14 residues. Trimming pared 7 bases from V and 7 bases from J, leaving 18 bases between. CDR3 nucleotides: TGTGCCAGCATGATGCACGTTCGTACTAATACGCAGTATTTT. Translation gives CASMMHVRTNTQYF.

This chain links TRBV30 with TRBJ1-3; D ambiguous. Germline V gene lookup returns CDR1 GTSNPN and CDR2 SVGIG (reference sequence). The CDR3 contains 16 residues. Trimming took off 0 bases at V and 2 bases at J, with 14 bases between the two ends. The CDR3 reads CAWSVRGIGTGNTIYF. The CDR3 nucleotides are TGTGCCTGGAGTGTACGGGGTATAGGGACTGGAAACACCATATATTTT. Filled out from reference TRBV30 and TRBJ1-3, the complete variable domain reads SQTIHQWPATLVQPVGSPLSLECTVEGTSNPNLYWYRQAAGRGLQLLFYSVGIGQISSEVPQNLSASRPQDRQFILSSKKLLLSDSGFYLCAWSVRGIGTGNTIYFGEGSWLTVV.

This chain uses TRBV15 with TRBJ1-2; D is possibly TRBD1 (5 bases). Per germline, CDR1 LNHNV and CDR2 YYDKDF (reference sequence). Trimming pared 9 bases from V and 4 bases from J, leaving 21 bases between. The CDR3 totals 15 residues. The CDR3 nucleotides read TGTGCCACTGCTACCGACAGAAGTCAGATCTATGGCTACACCTTC. This gives the protein CATATDRSQIYGYTF.

This sequence joins TRBV20-1 and TRBJ2-3; D unresolved. The ends were cut back, 6 bases at V and 6 bases at J, with 10 bases in the middle. CDR3 length equals 11 residues. Germline loops: CDR1 DFQATT, CDR2 SNEGSKA (reference sequence). CDR3 bases: TGCAGTGCAACGCTCCTGGATACGCAGTATTTT. Translated, it gives CSATLLDTQYF.

V gene TRBV6-6 combines with J gene TRBJ1-1; D gene ambiguous. CDR1 is MNHNY, CDR2 SVGAGI, per germline (reference sequence). V gave up 1 base and J gave up 3 bases, with 9 bases separating them. The CDR3 contains 14 residues. CDR3 residues: CASSYLALDTEAFF. The DNA of the CDR3 is TGTGCCAGCAGTTACTTGGCCCTTGACACTGAAGCTTTCTTT.

The chain combines TRBV19 with TRBJ1-4; D perhaps matches TRBD1 (5 bases). The CDR3 runs 13 residues. CDR1 is LNHDA and CDR2 is SQIVND in the germline V gene (reference sequence). The ends were cut back, 10 bases at V and 5 bases at J, with 14 bases in the middle. This chain's CDR3 is CANPTDRNEKLFF. In nucleotides, the CDR3 is TGTGCCAATCCGACCGACAGAAATGAAAAACTGTTTTTT.

This clone came up a few times. The chain couples TRBV9 to TRBJ2-5; possible D gene TRBD1, 5 bases. Trimming took off 4 bases at V and 5 bases at J, with 12 bases between the two ends. Per germline, CDR1 SGDLS and CDR2 YYNGEE. CDR3 size: 13 residues. DNA for the CDR3: TGTGCCAGCAGCCCCCAGGACACCGAGACCCAGTACTTC. Its translation is CASSPQDTETQYF.

The gene calls are TRBV6-6 and TRBJ1-3; the D is unclear. The V gene's germline CDR1 is MNHNY and CDR2 SVGAGI (reference sequence). The V and J ends lost 7 bases and 1 base respectively, with 5 bases between them. The CDR3 totals 12 residues. The CDR3 DNA reads as TGTGCCAGCACCCTTTCTGGAAACACCATATATTTT. Translated: CASTLSGNTIYF.

The chain recombines TRBV7-9 with TRBJ2-4; 9 bases fit TRBD1. Germline trimming cut 2 bases from V and 2 bases from J; bases unmatched to any gene: 4. The V gene's germline CDR1 is SEHNR and CDR2 FQNEAQ (reference sequence). CDR3 length equals 16 residues. The DNA of the CDR3 is TGTGCCAGCAGCTTATTAGGACAGGGGACCAAAAACATTCAGTACTTC. It is translated as CASSLLGQGTKNIQYF.

V and J are TRBV4-2 and TRBJ2-4; 8 nucleotides line up with TRBD1. There are 16 residues in the CDR3. The germline V gene has CDR1 LGHNA and CDR2 YNFKEQ. With V trimmed by 0 bases and J by 6 bases, 7 bases remained unmatched. The CDR3 sequence is CASSQDLSGGRNIQYF. CDR3 bases: TGTGCCAGCAGCCAAGATCTTTCAGGGGGCAGAAACATTCAGTACTTC.

The chain uses TRBV30 and TRBJ2-3; 15 positions match TRBD2. The CDR3 totals 15 residues. Trimming took 3 bases from V and 6 from J; bases not matched to a gene: 4. In germline, CDR1 is GTSNPN, CDR2 SVGIG (reference sequence). CDR3 amino acids: CAWSFGLAGGDTQYF. CDR3 bases: TGTGCCTGGAGCTTCGGACTAGCGGGGGGGGATACGCAGTATTTT.

The chain recombines TRBV5-4 with TRBJ1-1; no clear D gene. V was pared by 4 bases and J by 3 bases, with 13 bases between. Germline V CDR1 and CDR2: SGHNT, YYREEE (reference sequence). The CDR3 spans 14 residues. The CDR3 DNA sequence: TGTGCCAGCAGCCCCAGACCCGGGGACACTGAAGCTTTCTTT. Encoded protein: CASSPRPGDTEAFF.

This rearrangement joins TRBV5-6 to TRBJ2-3, with 8 bases identical to TRBD2. The CDR3 sequence is 16 residues long. J lost 5 bases, V lost 1 base, and 9 bases had no gene match. CDR1 is SGHDT, CDR2 YYEEEE, per germline. CDR3 sequence (DNA): TGTGCCAGCAGCTTGTGGGGCGGGAGGATTAGAGATACGCAGTATTTT. This encodes CASSLWGGRIRDTQYF.

The chain combines TRBV7-6 with TRBJ1-1, with no clear D. Germline V lookup: CDR1 SGHVS, CDR2 FNYEAQ. Trimming left V 5 bases short and J 2 bases short, with 9 bases between. This CDR3 has 13 amino acids. As DNA, the CDR3 is TGTGCCAGCAGCATCCGCACCAACACTGAAGCTTTCTTT. It encodes CASSIRTNTEAFF.

This rearrangement joins TRBV5-1 to TRBJ2-2; D is undetermined. Per germline, CDR1 SGHRS and CDR2 YFSETQ. Trimming shortened V by 4 bases and J by 6 bases, and 13 bases separated the two germline ends. This CDR3 has 14 residues. CDR3 in amino acids: CASSPIPSAGELFF. As DNA, the CDR3 is TGCGCCAGCAGCCCAATACCCAGCGCCGGGGAGCTGTTTTTT.

This chain links TRBV27 with TRBJ2-7, with D possibly being TRBD2 (6 bases). V gave up 6 bases and J gave up 0 bases, with 12 bases separating them. Per germline, CDR1 MNHEY and CDR2 SMNVEV (reference sequence). CDR3 length: 14 amino acids. CDR3 DNA sequence: TGTGCCAGCAGGAGCGGAGGGAGCTCCTACGAGCAGTACTTC. Translated, it gives CASRSGGSSYEQYF.

The chain uses TRBV27 and TRBJ2-7; D could derive from TRBD1 or TRBD2 (5 bases each). CDR3 length equals 13 residues. The germline CDR1 and CDR2 sequences are MNHEY and SMNVEV (reference sequence). V was shortened by 5 bases and J by 6 bases, with 14 bases between the two germline ends. CDR3 sequence (DNA): TGTGCCAGCAGTACGAATGTGAGGGGCGAGCAGTACTTC. Its protein is CASSTNVRGEQYF.

V gene TRBV5-4 combines with J gene TRBJ2-7, with 8 bases matching TRBD1. Germline CDR1 reads SGHNT; CDR2 reads YYREEE (reference sequence). J lost 7 bases, V lost 0 bases, and 6 bases had no gene match. The CDR3 sequence is 14 residues long. This CDR3 is CASSLEDRVREQYF. The CDR3, as DNA: TGTGCCAGCAGCTTGGAGGACAGGGTGAGGGAGCAGTACTTC. The full variable domain, with the rest looked up from reference TRBV5-4 and TRBJ2-7, is ETGVTQSPTHLIKTRGQQVTLRCSSQSGHNTVSWYQQALGQGPQFIFQYYREEENGRGNFPPRFSGLQFPNYSSELNVNALELDDSALYLCASSLEDRVREQYFGPGTRLTVT.

The chain links TRBV19 to TRBJ2-2, with 8 positions matching TRBD1. The CDR3 spans 15 residues. V shed 3 bases and J 7 bases; nucleotides not matched to a gene: 7. The V gene's germline CDR1 is LNHDA and CDR2 SQIVND (reference sequence). The CDR3 here is CASSIQGAVGGELFF. The CDR3 bases are TGTGCCAGTAGTATCCAGGGGGCTGTTGGCGGGGAGCTGTTTTTT.

V usage is TRBV5-1 and J usage is TRBJ1-4; the D is unclear. V shed 4 bases and J shed 8 bases, with 15 bases lying between them. Germline CDR1 is SGHRS and CDR2 is YFSETQ. This CDR3 region has 14 residues. DNA of the CDR3: TGCGCCAGCAGCCCTTCTAGCGATGGGGAAAAACTGTTTTTT. Its translation is CASSPSSDGEKLFF.

The genes are TRBV15 and TRBJ2-7, with TRBD2 as a possible D gene (5 bases). Between the trimmed V and J ends, which lost 0 bases and 3 bases, there was a span of 12 bases. The CDR3 loop spans 15 amino acids. Germline CDR1 and CDR2: LNHNV and YYDKDF (reference sequence). The CDR3 coding sequence is TGTGCCACCAGCAGAGACACGGGTGGACTCTACGAGCAGTACTTC. Translating gives CATSRDTGGLYEQYF. The variable domain in full, completed from reference TRBV15 and TRBJ2-7, reads DAMVIQNPRYQVTQFGKPVTLSCSQTLNHNVMYWYQQKSSQAPKLLFHYYDKDFNNEADTPDNFQSRRPNTSFCFLDIRSPGLGDTAMYLCATSRDTGGLYEQYFGPGTRLTVT.